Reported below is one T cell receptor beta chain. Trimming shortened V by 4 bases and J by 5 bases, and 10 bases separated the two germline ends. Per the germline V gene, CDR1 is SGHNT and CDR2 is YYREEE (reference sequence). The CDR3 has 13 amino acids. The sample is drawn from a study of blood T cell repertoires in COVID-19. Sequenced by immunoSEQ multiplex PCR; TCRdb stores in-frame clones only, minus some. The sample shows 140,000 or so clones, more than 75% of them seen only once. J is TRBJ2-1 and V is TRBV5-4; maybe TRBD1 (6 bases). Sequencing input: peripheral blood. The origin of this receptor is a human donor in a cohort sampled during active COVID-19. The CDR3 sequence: CASSRPGDNEQFF. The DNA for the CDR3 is TGTGCCAGCAGCCGCCCAGGGGACAATGAGCAGTTCTTC. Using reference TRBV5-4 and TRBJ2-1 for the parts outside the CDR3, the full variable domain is ETGVTQSPTHLIKTRGQQVTLRCSSQSGHNTVSWYQQALGQGPQFIFQYYREEENGRGNFPPRFSGLQFPNYSSELNVNALELDDSALYLCASSRPGDNEQFFGPGTRLTVL.